The rows below give T cell receptor beta chains drawn from one sample of a study of spatial heterogeneity in lung cancer. TCRdb called the 5' RACE reads again in MiXCR, with one record for every CDR3 protein. The table lists tens of thousands of distinct CDR3 sequences, about an eighth of them singletons, with roughly 45% in the top ten. The sequences come from PBMCs, collected at surgery. All receptors come from a female donor with early-stage non-small cell lung cancer. CDR3s include the opening cysteine and the closing phenylalanine or tryptophan. The D gene is left open where the match is weak. Size is omitted from some rows. Given values are once, few, many or a class for expanded clones.

-	-	TRBJ2-5	TRBV7-8	CASSPTGTWSETQYF	TGTGCCAGCAGCCCTACGGGGACGTGGTCAGAGACCCAGTACTTC
TRBD1	-	TRBJ1-2	TRBV2	CASRDRELYGYTF	TGTGCCAGCAGGGACAGGGAGCTCTATGGCTACACCTTC
-	-	TRBJ1-5	TRBV2	CASNGPNQPQHF	TGTGCCAGCAATGGGCCCAATCAGCCCCAGCATTTT
-	-	TRBJ1-1	TRBV5-1	CASSSRGSDTEAFF	TGCGCCAGCAGCTCAAGGGGGAGCGACACTGAAGCTTTCTTT
-	-	TRBJ1-1	TRBV12-3/TRBV12-4	CASSLGRDSRPEAFF	TGTGCCAGCAGTTTAGGGCGCGACAGTCGTCCTGAAGCTTTCTTT
-	-	TRBJ2-4	TRBV7-6	CASSLSQGANIQYF	TGTGCCAGCAGCTTGTCACAGGGTGCAAACATTCAGTACTTC
TRBD1	-	TRBJ2-5	TRBV5-6	CASSTYRGRGETQYF	TGTGCCAGCAGCACCTACAGGGGGCGCGGGGAGACCCAGTACTTC
-	few	TRBJ1-2	TRBV7-8	CASSSRETDYGYTF	TGTGCCAGCAGCTCCCGTGAGACGGACTATGGCTACACCTTC
-	many	TRBJ1-5	TRBV6-6	CASTGGRVGNQPQHF	TGTGCCAGCACGGGGGGCAGGGTGGGCAATCAGCCCCAGCATTTT
-	many	TRBJ1-1	TRBV7-9	CASSLVAVNTEAFF	TGTGCCAGCAGCTTAGTAGCCGTGAACACTGAAGCTTTCTTT
-	-	TRBJ2-5	TRBV5-4	CASSSEPGGETQYF	TGTGCCAGCAGCTCCGAACCTGGAGGGGAGACCCAGTACTTC
-	many	TRBJ2-3	TRBV20-1	CSAPWTASTDTQYF	TGCAGTGCTCCCTGGACCGCTAGCACAGATACGCAGTATTTT
-	few	TRBJ2-7	TRBV28	CASSREPYEQYF	TGTGCCAGCAGCCGGGAACCTTACGAGCAGTACTTC
-	few	TRBJ2-1	TRBV28	CASSFEGGPYNEQFF	TGTGCCAGCAGTTTTGAGGGGGGCCCCTACAATGAGCAGTTCTTC
TRBD1	-	TRBJ2-7	TRBV19	CATIGTAPDEQYF	TGTGCCACCATCGGGACAGCCCCTGACGAGCAGTACTTC
TRBD1	few	TRBJ2-7	TRBV29-1	CSVSSKRTGEQYF	TGCAGCGTCTCATCAAAGAGGACAGGCGAGCAGTACTTC
-	-	TRBJ2-3	TRBV6-2/TRBV6-3	CASSSDSPAGRTDTQYF	TGTGCCAGCAGTTCCGACTCCCCAGCGGGTCGGACAGATACGCAGTATTTT
TRBD2	-	TRBJ2-1	TRBV3-1	CASRTSGGEYNEQFF	TGTGCCAGCCGGACTAGCGGGGGGGAGTACAATGAGCAGTTCTTC
TRBD2	many	TRBJ2-3	TRBV7-2	CASSLSLGRLAGAMSRTDTQYF	TGTGCCAGCAGCTTATCCCTTGGGCGTCTAGCGGGGGCCATGAGTCGCACAGATACGCAGTATTTT
-	few	TRBJ2-1	TRBV10-3	CAISEPAGNEQFF	TGTGCCATCAGTGAGCCCGCGGGGAATGAGCAGTTCTTC
-	many	TRBJ2-5	TRBV6-1	CASSEAQQAQETQYF	TGTGCCAGCAGTGAAGCGCAGCAGGCACAGGAGACCCAGTACTTC
-	-	TRBJ2-7	TRBV7-2	CASSTRVPPYEQYF	TGTGCCAGCAGCACCCGGGTCCCACCCTACGAGCAGTACTTC
-	-	TRBJ1-5	TRBV2	CASRAGNQPQHF	TGTGCCAGCAGGGCAGGGAATCAGCCCCAGCATTTT
-	few	TRBJ2-2	TRBV7-9	CASSRTDTGELFF	TGTGCCAGCAGCCGGACGGACACCGGGGAGCTGTTTTTT
-	-	TRBJ1-1	TRBV7-8	CASSPGADEAFF	TGTGCCAGCAGCCCCGGGGCAGATGAAGCTTTCTTT
TRBD1	many	TRBJ1-2	TRBV4-2	CASSQDLGGGYGYTF	TGTGCCAGCAGCCAAGATTTAGGGGGCGGCTATGGCTACACCTTC
-	-	TRBJ2-3	TRBV2	CASRKDPGTDTQYF	TGTGCCAGCAGGAAAGACCCGGGCACAGATACGCAGTATTTT
TRBD2	few	TRBJ2-1	TRBV29-1	CSVAGSSGGNEQFF	TGCAGCGTTGCGGGGTCTAGCGGGGGGAATGAGCAGTTCTTC